This T cell receptor beta chain was recovered during a study of cytomegalovirus exposure and HLA in healthy donors. Whole-study context: Among the roughly 400 donors who were genotyped, approximately 83% fell in the genetic ancestry cluster that is associated with self-reported Caucasian donors.

The CDR3 contains 16 residues. Trimming pared 4 bases from V and 4 bases from J, leaving 21 bases between. CDR1 and CDR2 from the germline V gene are SGHRS and YFSETQ. Findings and caveats of the study: Clonal expansion was found to be greater in HLA-associated TCR beta chains than in equally common others in a later analysis.

Amplification used 60 Vbeta primers and 13 Jbeta primers. The method was immunoSEQ multiplex PCR; TCRdb's version includes in-frame clones alone and lacks a portion of them. The sample comprises fewer than 200,000 clones, 70% to 90% of which are singletons, and roughly 2.1% rests with the top ten. About this clone: What it binds is unknown.

The sample taken for sequencing was PBMCs. This sequence was found in a man aged 18 to 29 in good health and CMV-seropositive. V is TRBV5-1 and J is TRBJ2-7, with D maybe TRBD2 (5 bases). In DNA, the CDR3 is TGCGCCAGCAGCCCTACCGGACTCCGCGAGGTATACGAGCAGTACTTC. It translates to CASSPTGLREVYEQYF.